This T cell receptor beta chain comes out of a study of molecular identifiers for immune sequencing clone quantification. TCRdb analysed the PCR reads with MiXCR anew, one entry per CDR3 protein. The repertoire holds approximately 680,000 distinct CDR3 sequences, 25% seen once, with about 0.8% in the top ten. This clonotype was recorded at least ten times. Looked up from germline, CDR1 is SGDLS and CDR2 is YYNGEE. With 4 bases clipped from V and 1 base from J, the junction kept 8 bases outside the gene matches. The CDR3 extends over 16 amino acids. Sequencing input: naive CD8+ T cells from blood, with Jurkat cell RNA spiked in. The subset was: FACS-sorted CD8+CD4-CCR7+CD45RA+ naive T cells. This chain uses TRBV9 with TRBJ2-5; 9 bases match TRBD1. The clonotype comes from a human donor in good health. Some libraries in this study had Jurkat cell RNA spiked in. The CDR3 DNA reads as TGTGCCAGCAGCATTAGCCGGGACAGGGTCCAAGAGACCCAGTACTTC. Translation: CASSISRDRVQETQYF.